This T cell receptor beta chain was captured by sequencing in a study of human T cells and chemical hapten exposure. On the study more broadly: Patch tests containing 0.01% DPC, applied to the upper back, were read at 6 days. Among samples, TCR yields varied mainly because of small differences in pooled library volume. Overall study findings and caveats: PT1 expanded TCR counts and patch test score were linked, and their correlation was positive.

Concerning this clonotype itself: Its cognate antigen is unknown.

The V and J ends lost 4 bases and 4 bases respectively, with 14 bases between them. CDR1 and CDR2 (germline): SQVTM, ANQGSEA. This CDR3 is built from 13 residues. TCRdb re-analysed the RACE reads in MiXCR, keeping a single row per CDR3 protein. Here the sample spans tens of thousands of distinct CDR3 sequences, around 9.6% being singletons. Sample time point: pre-sensitization, week 0. Treatment described: therapeutic diphenylcyclopropenone sensitization with weekly scalp DPC. The total RNA was obtained from whole blood that was not fractionated. Sample: whole blood, taken in connection with sensitization to the hapten diphenylcyclopropenone (DPC). The receptor's source is a woman aged 40-49 years with alopecia areata. Some clones in this sample may be carry-over from other donors' samples. The chain employs TRBV29-1 and TRBJ2-7; TRBD1 might be the D (6 bases). The CDR3 DNA sequence: TGCAGCGTTGGGGGACATGGCGGTTACGAGCAGTACTTC. Its translation: CSVGGHGGYEQYF.